The clone carrying this T cell receptor (beta chain) was observed once. Its antigen is still unknown. The sample belongs to a study of regulatory T cells in long-lasting Graves disease. General study results and limits: Persistent cases favored TRBV28, TRBJ1-2 and TRBJ2-5.

To make TCR beta libraries, researchers used iRepertoire HTBI primers and Arm-PCR of CDR3 regions. TCRdb reprocessed the multiplex PCR reads with MiXCR, giving one entry per CDR3 protein. The sample has nearly 350,000 distinct CDR3 sequences; 15% to 20% are singletons. V was pared by 5 bases and J by 0 bases, with 7 bases of the junction left unmatched. The CDR3 runs 18 residues. Time point here: persistent/refractory GD, antithyroid drugs over 5 years with positive TRAb. Extracted RNA from PBMCs served as the source of the TCR library. Xi'an, China, was home to the endocrinology department that provided patients.

The sample in question was peripheral blood mononuclear cells (PBMCs), obtained when the disease was refractory, from a patient treated with antithyroid drugs. This receptor was obtained from a female donor with Graves disease. V and J are TRBV12-3 or TRBV12-4 and TRBJ2-1, with 13 nucleotides matching TRBD2. CDR3 residues: CASSPGLAGQSSYNEQFF. The CDR3 coding sequence is TGTGCCAGCAGTCCGGGACTAGCGGGACAAAGCTCCTACAATGAGCAGTTCTTC.